Following are 20 T cell receptor beta chains from one sample sequenced in a study of blood T cell repertoires in COVID-19. Using immunoSEQ multiplex PCR, the repertoire was profiled, and TCRdb retains in-frame clones only, with some absent. This sample has a few hundred thousand clones; about nine tenths occur once, and the top ten carry 4.4%. Sequencing used peripheral blood. The receptors stem from a man aged 50 or older with acute or convalescent COVID-19.

The DNA for the CDR3 is TGTGCCAGCAGGGCCACAGGGATCTACGAGCAGTACTTC. As protein: CASRATGIYEQYF. The gene calls are TRBV7-9 and TRBJ2-7; TRBD1 might be the D (6 bases). V dropped 6 bases and J dropped 3 bases, with 12 bases sitting between them. The length of the CDR3 is 13 residues. Germline CDR1 is SEHNR and CDR2 is FQNEAQ (reference sequence).

The rearrangement joins TRBV4-1 to TRBJ2-3, with 10 bases fitting TRBD2. The trim removed 4 bases at V and 4 bases at J, leaving 8 bases unmatched. From germline, CDR1 is MGHRA and CDR2 YSYEKL. CDR3 size: 16 residues. CDR3 loop: CASSLSSGGGADTQYF. The CDR3 DNA reads TGCGCCAGCAGCCTTTCTAGCGGGGGAGGGGCAGATACGCAGTATTTT.

The chain employs TRBV12-3 or TRBV12-4 and TRBJ2-7; 9 bases align to TRBD1. The CDR3 is made up of 12 amino acids. The V gene end was trimmed by 5 bases and the J gene end by 7 bases; junction bases not matched to a gene: 3. The CDR3 DNA follows: TGTGCCAGCAGTATCGGGACAGGGGAGCAGTACTTC. Its protein is CASSIGTGEQYF.

This chain links TRBV6-1 with TRBJ1-6; no clear D gene. Deletions cut 1 base from V and 7 bases from J, with 11 bases between. Germline-derived CDR1 and CDR2 are MNHNS and SASEGT. The CDR3 totals 15 residues. CDR3 nucleotide sequence: TGTGCCAGCAGTGAAGAGCCGGGGTCGAATTCACCCCTCCACTTT. It yields the protein CASSEEPGSNSPLHF.

For the CDR3, the DNA is TGTGCCAGCAGCTTGTGGAGGGGGGGACAGGGGTACCAGCCCCAGCATTTT. Translated: CASSLWRGGQGYQPQHF. The genes are TRBV5-6 and TRBJ1-5; 10 bases are shared with TRBD1. Germline V CDR1 and CDR2: SGHDT, YYEEEE. V was clipped by 1 base and J by 7 bases; unmatched bases: 11. The length of the CDR3 is 17 residues.

V gene TRBV3-1 (or the pseudogene TRBV3-2) combines with J gene TRBJ2-7; 8 positions agree with TRBD1. Losses at the gene ends were 4 bases for V and 0 bases for J; bases not matched to a gene: 14. Germline V gives CDR1 LGHDT, CDR2 YNNKEL (reference sequence). The CDR3 is 18 residues long. The CDR3 spells CASSRGGQGPTISYEQYF. The CDR3 nucleotides read TGTGCCAGCAGCCGAGGCGGACAGGGCCCGACTATCTCCTACGAGCAGTACTTC.

The V gene is TRBV7-9, the J gene TRBJ2-3, with a weak D call TRBD2 (7 bases). CDR3 size: 14 residues. Germline V CDR1 and CDR2: SEHNR, FQNEAQ (reference sequence). V was clipped by 6 bases and J by 2 bases, with 12 bases between them. CDR3 region: CASSRAGATDTQYF. The CDR3 bases are TGTGCCAGCAGTAGGGCGGGGGCCACAGATACGCAGTATTTT.

The V call is TRBV7-8, the J call TRBJ1-6; D ambiguous. The CDR3 spans 16 residues. Between the trimmed V and J ends, which lost 0 bases and 4 bases, there was a span of 10 bases. The V gene's germline CDR1 is SGHVS and CDR2 FQNEAQ. The CDR3 protein is CASSLASGEYNSPLHF. CDR3 nucleotides: TGTGCCAGCAGCTTAGCCTCGGGAGAGTATAATTCACCCCTCCACTTT.

The chain combines TRBV13 with TRBJ1-1; D uncertain. The V end was cut by 0 bases, the J end by 1 base, with 9 bases between. CDR1 PRHDT and CDR2 FYEKMQ come from the germline V gene (reference sequence). The CDR3 runs to 15 residues. The CDR3 spells CASSLGWSGNTEAFF. DNA of the CDR3: TGTGCCAGCAGCTTAGGTTGGTCGGGGAACACTGAAGCTTTCTTT.

This clone was seen a handful of times. The CDR3 DNA reads TGCGCCAGCAGCTTATATGCGAGCTCCTATAATTCACCCCTCCACTTT. It yields the protein CASSLYASSYNSPLHF. The V call is TRBV5-1, the J call TRBJ1-6; no clear D gene. Trimming stripped 2 bases from V and 0 bases from J, with 9 bases between. The CDR3 length is 16 residues. The germline V gene has CDR1 SGHRS and CDR2 YFSETQ. The full variable domain, its missing parts supplied by reference TRBV5-1 and TRBJ1-6, is KAGVTQTPRYLIKTRGQQVTLSCSPISGHRSVSWYQQTPGQGLQFLFEYFSETQRNKGNFPGRFSGRQFSNSRSEMNVSTLELGDSALYLCASSLYASSYNSPLHFGNGTRLTVT.

The V gene is TRBV5-5, the J gene TRBJ1-1, with TRBD1 matching 9 bases. Germline values: CDR1 SGHKS, CDR2 YYEKEE (reference sequence). The CDR3 has 16 residues. The J segment lost 5 bases and the V segment lost 4 bases, leaving 12 bases of the junction unmatched. The DNA for the CDR3 is TGTGCCAGCAGCCCGAACCCTGGGACAGGGAGGACTGAAGCTTTCTTT. Protein product: CASSPNPGTGRTEAFF.

The chain has TRBV7-9 and TRBJ2-2, with 8 bases matching TRBD1. V was pared by 4 bases and J by 5 bases, with 15 bases of the junction left unmatched. There are 18 residues in the CDR3. The germline CDR1 and CDR2 sequences are SEHNR and FQNEAQ (reference sequence). Here the CDR3 reads CASSYPRGQGAVTGELFF. DNA for the CDR3: TGTGCCAGCAGCTACCCCCGTGGGCAGGGGGCCGTAACCGGGGAGCTGTTTTTT.

The V and J genes are TRBV19 and TRBJ2-7, with a weak D call TRBD1 (6 bases). V shed 3 bases and J shed 2 bases, with 11 bases lying between them. This CDR3 comprises 14 residues. From germline, CDR1 is LNHDA and CDR2 SQIVND (reference sequence). The CDR3 DNA reads as TGTGCCAGTAGTATCCACAGGGCGACCTACGAGCAGTACTTC. It encodes CASSIHRATYEQYF.

The rearrangement links TRBV7-6 to TRBJ1-3, with D possibly being TRBD1 (5 bases). The CDR3 length is 14 residues. CDR1 and CDR2 (germline): SGHVS, FNYEAQ. The V gene lost 2 bases and the J gene lost 5 bases, with 10 bases spanning the gap. The CDR3 loop is CASSLRQGRNTIYF. As DNA, the CDR3 is TGTGCCAGCAGCTTAAGGCAGGGTAGAAACACCATATATTTT.

V usage is TRBV6-1 and J usage is TRBJ1-5, with D tentatively TRBD1 (5 bases). V was clipped by 0 bases and J by 0 bases, with 15 bases between them. The CDR3 has 18 amino acids. Germline-derived CDR1 and CDR2 are MNHNS and SASEGT. The chain's CDR3 is CASSEAARARYSNQPQHF. For the CDR3, the DNA is TGTGCCAGCAGTGAAGCGGCCAGGGCGCGATATAGCAATCAGCCCCAGCATTTT.

The V call is TRBV5-1, the J call TRBJ2-1; D may be TRBD2 (5 bases). In germline, CDR1 is SGHRS, CDR2 YFSETQ. Trimming cost V 3 bases and J 0 bases, with 7 bases left between them. The length of the CDR3 is 14 residues. The CDR3 reads CASSYGNSYNEQFF. The CDR3 DNA sequence: TGCGCCAGCAGCTACGGGAACTCCTACAATGAGCAGTTCTTC.

The chain links TRBV19 to TRBJ2-6; D remains unclear. Trimming removed 6 bases at V and 4 bases at J, with 10 bases between. The CDR3 covers 14 residues. In germline, CDR1 is LNHDA, CDR2 SQIVND (reference sequence). CDR3 protein: CASRFGPGANVLTF. The CDR3, as DNA: TGTGCCAGTAGGTTTGGCCCAGGGGCCAACGTCCTGACTTTC.

J is TRBJ2-5 and V is TRBV5-6, with 9 bases identical to TRBD1. Germline assignment: CDR1 SGHDT and CDR2 YYEEEE. This CDR3 contains 17 residues. Trimming took 4 bases from V and 2 from J; bases not matched to a gene: 12. The DNA for the CDR3 is TGTGCCAGCAGCGGACCCGGGACAGGGATGGAGCAAGAGACCCAGTACTTC. Translating it yields CASSGPGTGMEQETQYF. The full variable domain, its missing parts supplied by reference TRBV5-6 and TRBJ2-5, is DAGVTQSPTHLIKTRGQQVTLRCSPKSGHDTVSWYQQALGQGPQFIFQYYEEEERQRGNFPDRFSGHQFPNYSSELNVNALLLGDSALYLCASSGPGTGMEQETQYFGPGTRLLVL.

The rearrangement links TRBV5-1 to TRBJ1-1; 9 bases are shared with TRBD1. Looked up from germline, CDR1 is SGHRS and CDR2 is YFSETQ. The CDR3 is made up of 14 amino acids. With 5 bases clipped from V and 4 bases from J, the junction kept 6 bases outside the gene matches. As DNA, the CDR3 is TGCGCCAGCAGTGAGACAGGGGGGATCACTGAAGCTTTCTTT. Translated, it gives CASSETGGITEAFF.

There are a few counts of this clone. The chain combines TRBV18 with TRBJ1-4, with TRBD1 matching over 9 bases. Germline V CDR1 and CDR2: KGHSH, LQKENI. V was clipped by 6 bases and J by 7 bases; unmatched bases: 6. The CDR3 extends over 14 amino acids. CDR3 amino acids: CASSTTGGLEKLFF. CDR3 nucleotides: TGTGCCAGCTCGACGACAGGGGGTCTTGAAAAACTGTTTTTT.